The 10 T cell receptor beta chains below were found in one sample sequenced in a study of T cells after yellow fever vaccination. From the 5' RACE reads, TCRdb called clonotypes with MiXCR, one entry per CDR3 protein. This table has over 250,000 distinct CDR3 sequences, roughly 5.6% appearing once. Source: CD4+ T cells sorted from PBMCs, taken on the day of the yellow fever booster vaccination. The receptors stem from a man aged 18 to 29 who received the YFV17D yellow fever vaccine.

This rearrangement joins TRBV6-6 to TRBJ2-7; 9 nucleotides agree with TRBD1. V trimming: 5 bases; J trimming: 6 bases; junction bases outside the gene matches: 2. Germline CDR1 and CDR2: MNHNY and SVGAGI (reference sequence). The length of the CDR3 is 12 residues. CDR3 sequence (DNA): TGTGCCAGCAGTGGACAGGGGCGCGAGCAGTACTTC. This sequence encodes CASSGQGREQYF.

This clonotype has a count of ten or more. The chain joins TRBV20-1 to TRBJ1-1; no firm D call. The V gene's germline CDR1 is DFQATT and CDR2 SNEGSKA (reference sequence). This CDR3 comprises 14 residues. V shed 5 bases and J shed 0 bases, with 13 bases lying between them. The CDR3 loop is CSAPGIPVNTEAFF. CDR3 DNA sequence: TGCAGTGCTCCCGGGATTCCAGTGAACACTGAAGCTTTCTTT.

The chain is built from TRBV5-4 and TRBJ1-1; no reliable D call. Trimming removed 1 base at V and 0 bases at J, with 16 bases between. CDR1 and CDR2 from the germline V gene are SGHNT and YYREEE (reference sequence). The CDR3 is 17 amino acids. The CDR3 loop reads CASSLPTGLSMNTEAFF. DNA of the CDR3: TGTGCCAGCAGCTTGCCTACCGGACTGAGCATGAACACTGAAGCTTTCTTT.

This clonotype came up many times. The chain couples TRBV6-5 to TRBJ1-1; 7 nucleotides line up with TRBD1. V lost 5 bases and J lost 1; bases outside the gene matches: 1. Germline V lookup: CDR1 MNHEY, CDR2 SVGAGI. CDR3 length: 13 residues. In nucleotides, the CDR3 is TGTGCCAGCAGTCGGGACAGGAACACTGAAGCTTTCTTT. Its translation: CASSRDRNTEAFF.

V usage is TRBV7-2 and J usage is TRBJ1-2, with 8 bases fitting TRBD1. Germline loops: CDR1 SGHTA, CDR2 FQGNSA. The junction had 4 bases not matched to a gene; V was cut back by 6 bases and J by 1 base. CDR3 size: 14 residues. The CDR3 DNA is TGTGCCAGCAGGTGGGACAGGCGTAACTATGGCTACACCTTC. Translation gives CASRWDRRNYGYTF.

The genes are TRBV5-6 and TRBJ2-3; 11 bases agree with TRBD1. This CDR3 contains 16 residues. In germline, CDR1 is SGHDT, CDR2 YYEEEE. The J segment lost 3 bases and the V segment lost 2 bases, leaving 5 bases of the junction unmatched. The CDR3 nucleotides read TGTGCCAGCAGCTTTAGGAGGGACAGGGGGACAGATACGCAGTATTTT. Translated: CASSFRRDRGTDTQYF. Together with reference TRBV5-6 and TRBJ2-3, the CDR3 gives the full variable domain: DAGVTQSPTHLIKTRGQQVTLRCSPKSGHDTVSWYQQALGQGPQFIFQYYEEEERQRGNFPDRFSGHQFPNYSSELNVNALLLGDSALYLCASSFRRDRGTDTQYFGPGTRLTVL.

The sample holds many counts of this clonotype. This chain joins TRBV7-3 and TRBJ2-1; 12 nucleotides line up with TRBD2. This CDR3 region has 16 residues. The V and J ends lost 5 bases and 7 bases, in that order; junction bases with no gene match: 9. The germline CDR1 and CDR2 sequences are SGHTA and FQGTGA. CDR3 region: CASSPSSGGAGNEQFF. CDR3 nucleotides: TGTGCCAGCAGCCCGTCTAGCGGGGGGGCGGGAAATGAGCAGTTCTTC.

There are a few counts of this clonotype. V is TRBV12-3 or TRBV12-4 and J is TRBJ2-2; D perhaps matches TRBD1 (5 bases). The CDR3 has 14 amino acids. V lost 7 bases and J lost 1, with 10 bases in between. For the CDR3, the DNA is TGTGCCAGCAAGAAGACAGAGAACACCGGGGAGCTGTTTTTT. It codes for CASKKTENTGELFF.

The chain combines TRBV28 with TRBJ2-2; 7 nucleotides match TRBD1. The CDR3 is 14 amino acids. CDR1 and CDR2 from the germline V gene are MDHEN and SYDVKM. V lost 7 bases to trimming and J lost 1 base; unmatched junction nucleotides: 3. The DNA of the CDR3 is TGTGCCAGCATGACAGGGATGAACACCGGGGAGCTGTTTTTT. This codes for CASMTGMNTGELFF. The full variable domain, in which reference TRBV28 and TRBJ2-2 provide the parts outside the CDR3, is DVKVTQSSRYLVKRTGEKVFLECVQDMDHENMFWYRQDPGLGLRLIYFSYDVKMKEKGDIPEGYSVSREKKERFSLILESASTNQTSMYLCASMTGMNTGELFFGEGSRLTVL.

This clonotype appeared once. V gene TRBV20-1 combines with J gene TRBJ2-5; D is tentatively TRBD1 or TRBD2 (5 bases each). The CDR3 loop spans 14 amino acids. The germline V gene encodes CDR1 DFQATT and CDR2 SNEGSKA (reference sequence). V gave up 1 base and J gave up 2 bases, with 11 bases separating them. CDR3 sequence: CSARGGTVQETQYF. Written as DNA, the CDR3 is TGCAGTGCTAGAGGTGGGACCGTACAAGAGACCCAGTACTTC.